This T cell receptor (beta chain) was profiled in a study of CDR3 diversity in severe acne. In TCRdb, the PCR reads were re-called with MiXCR into one record per CDR3 protein. The sample includes over 90,000 distinct CDR3 sequences, about half of them seen just once. Germline V gene data show CDR1 as SNHLY and CDR2 as FYNNEI. The trim removed 6 bases at V and 1 base at J, leaving 4 bases unmatched. This CDR3 comprises 14 residues. The TCR originated in a male donor with acne. The sample consisted of blood. The genes are TRBV2 and TRBJ2-7, with 9 bases identical to TRBD2. The CDR3: CASSLAGESYEQYF. In nucleotides, the CDR3 is TGTGCCAGCAGCTTAGCGGGAGAATCCTACGAGCAGTACTTC.